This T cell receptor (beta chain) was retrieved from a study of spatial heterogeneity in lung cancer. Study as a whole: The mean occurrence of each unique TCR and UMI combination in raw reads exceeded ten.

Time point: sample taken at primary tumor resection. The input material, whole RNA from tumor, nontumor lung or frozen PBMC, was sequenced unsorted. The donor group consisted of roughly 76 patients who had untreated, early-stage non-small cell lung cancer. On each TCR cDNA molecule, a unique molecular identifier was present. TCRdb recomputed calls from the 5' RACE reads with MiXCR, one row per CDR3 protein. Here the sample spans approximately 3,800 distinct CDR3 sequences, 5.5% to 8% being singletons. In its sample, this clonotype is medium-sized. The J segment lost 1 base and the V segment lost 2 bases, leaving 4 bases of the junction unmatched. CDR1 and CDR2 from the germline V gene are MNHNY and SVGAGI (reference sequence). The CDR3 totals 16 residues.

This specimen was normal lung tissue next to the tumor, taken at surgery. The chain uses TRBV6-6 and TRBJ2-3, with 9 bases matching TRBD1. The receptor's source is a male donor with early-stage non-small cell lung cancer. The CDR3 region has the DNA TGTGCCAGCAGTTACGAACAGGGGGCGGGCACAGATACGCAGTATTTT. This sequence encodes CASSYEQGAGTDTQYF.